A single sample is the source of the 23 T cell receptor beta chains below, sequenced in a study of cytomegalovirus exposure and HLA in healthy donors. Generated by immunoSEQ multiplex PCR, the TCRdb table keeps only in-frame clones and is missing some. The sample carries about 300,000 clones, more than 75% recorded once. The sequencing input was PBMCs. These receptors all come from a woman aged 18-29 years in good health and CMV-seronegative.

This clone was observed a single time. The chain links TRBV28 to TRBJ2-7; 8 positions match TRBD2. J lost 6 bases, V lost 2 bases, and 9 bases had no gene match. This CDR3 has 15 amino acids. CDR1 and CDR2 from the germline V gene are MDHEN and SYDVKM. The CDR3: CASSLPGRALGEQYF. DNA of the CDR3: TGTGCCAGCAGTTTACCCGGGAGGGCCTTGGGCGAGCAGTACTTC.

This rearrangement joins TRBV28 to TRBJ1-2, with 8 bases aligning to TRBD1. J was trimmed by 5 bases and V by 6 bases; bases with no gene match: 17. CDR3 length: 17 amino acids. Germline V CDR1 and CDR2: MDHEN, SYDVKM. The CDR3 coding sequence is TGTGCCAGCAGCTACCACAGGGGGGTCGGGCTTAGGTATGGCTACACCTTC. This sequence encodes CASSYHRGVGLRYGYTF.

This chain joins TRBV27 and TRBJ2-1; maybe TRBD2 (6 bases). The V end lost 3 bases, the J end lost 7 bases, and 13 bases lay between the germline ends. This CDR3 has 14 amino acids. CDR1 MNHEY and CDR2 SMNVEV come from the germline V gene (reference sequence). The DNA of the CDR3 is TGTGCCAGCAGTTTCTCGGGAGTGACAAATGAGCAGTTCTTC. It is translated as CASSFSGVTNEQFF.

J is TRBJ1-2 and V is TRBV28, with 8 bases identical to TRBD1. Germline CDR1 is MDHEN and CDR2 is SYDVKM. The CDR3 has 12 amino acids. V dropped 7 bases and J dropped 4; count of bases not matched to a gene: 2. The CDR3, as DNA: TGTGCCAGCATAGGGACAGGCTATGGCTACACCTTC. This codes for CASIGTGYGYTF.

This clone was detected a few times. This sequence joins TRBV18 and TRBJ1-2; 7 bases fit TRBD1. The germline V gene has CDR1 KGHSH and CDR2 LQKENI. V shed 5 bases, J shed 3 bases, and the junction held 6 bases outside the gene matches. The CDR3 is 14 amino acids. In DNA, the CDR3 is TGTGCCAGCTCAAAATCCGGGACAGACTATGGCTACACCTTC. This codes for CASSKSGTDYGYTF. Looking up the rest from reference TRBV18 and TRBJ1-2 gives the full variable domain: NAGVMQNPRHLVRRRGQEARLRCSPMKGHSHVYWYRQLPEEGLKFMVYLQKENIIDESGMPKERFSAEFPKEGPSILRIQQVVRGDSAAYFCASSKSGTDYGYTFGSGTRLTVV.

The chain has TRBV4-1 and TRBJ2-1, with D unclear. Germline assignment: CDR1 MGHRA and CDR2 YSYEKL. With 0 bases removed from V and 8 bases from J, the gap between germline ends came to 11 bases. The CDR3 is 14 residues long. CDR3 region: CASSQDRTRDEQFF. The CDR3 DNA follows: TGCGCCAGCAGCCAAGATCGCACTCGGGATGAGCAGTTCTTC.

The chain has TRBV5-4 and TRBJ1-2; TRBD1 is a possible D gene (6 bases). CDR3 length equals 15 residues. Germline-derived CDR1 and CDR2 are SGHNT and YYREEE (reference sequence). Trimming pared 4 bases from V and 1 base from J, leaving 14 bases between. The CDR3 nucleotides are TGTGCCAGCAGCCCCTGGACAGAGAATAACTATGGCTACACCTTC. It encodes CASSPWTENNYGYTF.

This clone appeared once. The chain employs TRBV19 and TRBJ1-1; the D is unclear. Trimming took 6 bases from V and 6 from J, leaving 8 bases between them. Germline CDR1 LNHDA, CDR2 SQIVND (reference sequence). The CDR3 totals 11 residues. The CDR3 coding sequence is TGTGCCAGTAGCAGAACCCCTGAAGCTTTCTTT. Its translation is CASSRTPEAFF.

The chain links TRBV14 to TRBJ2-7; D is ambiguous. V lost 1 base and J lost 3, with 7 bases in between. CDR3 length equals 13 residues. CDR1 is SGHDN, CDR2 FVKESK, per germline. In nucleotides, the CDR3 is TGTGCCAGCAGCCAAGGCCTCGGCTACGAGCAGTACTTC. Residues: CASSQGLGYEQYF.

The chain is built from TRBV2 and TRBJ2-7, with D maybe TRBD2 (7 bases). Germline loops: CDR1 SNHLY, CDR2 FYNNEI. The V and J ends lost 7 bases and 3 bases respectively, with 13 bases between them. This CDR3 spans 13 amino acids. CDR3 in amino acids: CASKGGAIYEQYF. The DNA of the CDR3 is TGTGCCAGCAAGGGGGGGGCGATCTACGAGCAGTACTTC. The complete variable domain, with remaining parts taken from reference TRBV2 and TRBJ2-7, reads EPEVTQTPSHQVTQMGQEVILRCVPISNHLYFYWYRQILGQKVEFLVSFYNNEISEKSEIFDDQFSVERPDGSNFTLKIRSTKLEDSAMYFCASKGGAIYEQYFGPGTRLTVT.

This clone was seen only a few times. The chain employs TRBV14 and TRBJ2-7; D is uncertain. The CDR3 is made up of 13 amino acids. Germline V gene lookup returns CDR1 SGHDN and CDR2 FVKESK. The V end was cut by 0 bases, the J end by 7 bases, with 10 bases between. Here the CDR3 DNA reads TGTGCCAGCAGCCAAGATCGGAGTAGGGAGCAGTACTTC. Amino acids: CASSQDRSREQYF.

This CDR3 reads CASSYNRQGGDGYTF. CDR3 DNA: TGTGCCAGCAGTTACAACAGACAGGGCGGAGATGGCTACACCTTC. The V gene is TRBV6-5, the J gene TRBJ1-2; 7 bases match TRBD1. This CDR3 contains 15 residues. V shed 2 bases, J shed 6 bases, and the junction held 9 bases outside the gene matches. Germline CDR1 reads MNHEY; CDR2 reads SVGAGI.

The chain has TRBV7-6 and TRBJ2-2; no firm D call. Germline CDR1 reads SGHVS; CDR2 reads FNYEAQ. Trimming shortened V by 2 bases and J by 0 bases, and 7 bases separated the two germline ends. CDR3 length equals 15 residues. CDR3 loop: CASSLLEPNTGELFF. The CDR3 bases are TGTGCCAGCAGCTTACTAGAACCGAACACCGGGGAGCTGTTTTTT.

The chain uses TRBV28 and TRBJ2-7; no clear D. Trimming took 4 bases from V and 1 from J, leaving 8 bases between them. The CDR3 is 13 residues long. Per the germline V gene, CDR1 is MDHEN and CDR2 is SYDVKM. In DNA, the CDR3 is TGTGCCAGCAGTTCAGGTCTTTCCTACGAGCAGTACTTC. Its translation: CASSSGLSYEQYF.

The V gene is TRBV27, the J gene TRBJ2-7, with D tentatively TRBD1 (6 bases). In germline, CDR1 is MNHEY, CDR2 SMNVEV (reference sequence). The CDR3 extends over 14 amino acids. Trimming took off 0 bases at V and 7 bases at J, with 13 bases between the two ends. CDR3 in amino acids: CASSLSRNTGEQYF. DNA of the CDR3: TGTGCCAGCAGTTTATCGAGGAATACAGGGGAGCAGTACTTC.

The rearrangement uses TRBV4-3 and TRBJ1-1; TRBD1 matches at 9 bases. Looked up from germline, CDR1 is LGHNA and CDR2 is YSLEER. Trimming removed 6 bases from V and 7 bases from J; junction bases left unmatched: 9. The CDR3 sequence is 14 residues long. CDR3 in DNA: TGCGCCAGCAGTATCACATCGGGACAGGGTGAAGCTTTCTTT. It codes for CASSITSGQGEAFF.

The V and J genes are TRBV15 and TRBJ1-1; D is perhaps TRBD1 (5 bases). The germline gives CDR1 LNHNV, CDR2 YYDKDF (reference sequence). CDR3 length: 15 amino acids. Trimming cost V 0 bases and J 0 bases, with 8 bases left between them. CDR3 in DNA: TGTGCCACCAGCAGAGACCCGACAGTGAACACTGAAGCTTTCTTT. Encoded protein: CATSRDPTVNTEAFF.

This clone appeared a few times. The chain joins TRBV5-6 to TRBJ2-7; TRBD1 is a possible D gene (6 bases). V was trimmed by 4 bases and J by 0 bases, leaving 14 bases between them. Germline CDR1 reads SGHDT; CDR2 reads YYEEEE. The CDR3 contains 15 residues. The CDR3 DNA reads TGTGCCAGCAGCCCCCCGACAGGTCCCTCCTACGAGCAGTACTTC. Translated, it gives CASSPPTGPSYEQYF.

This clone was counted a few times. The genes are TRBV18 and TRBJ1-5; 7 positions match TRBD1. After removal of 3 bases from V and 6 bases from J, the junction contained 8 bases not matched to a gene. The germline CDR1 and CDR2 sequences are KGHSH and LQKENI. The CDR3 is 15 amino acids. The CDR3 DNA follows: TGTGCCAGCTCACCCCTAGGTAGGGGGCTTCAGCCCCAGCATTTT. It codes for CASSPLGRGLQPQHF.

The chain uses TRBV28 and TRBJ1-6, with 7 bases identical to TRBD1. Trimming at V came to 6 bases and at J to 5 bases, leaving 13 bases not matched to a gene. The CDR3 runs 17 residues. Germline CDR1 MDHEN, CDR2 SYDVKM. CDR3 sequence reads: CASRKSRGVFDNSPLHF. DNA of the CDR3: TGTGCCAGCAGGAAGAGCAGGGGGGTCTTCGATAATTCACCCCTCCACTTT.

The chain couples TRBV5-1 to TRBJ2-1; 7 bases fit TRBD2. The CDR3 runs to 18 residues. Per germline, CDR1 SGHRS and CDR2 YFSETQ. With V trimmed by 4 bases and J by 6 bases, 19 bases remained unmatched. The CDR3 DNA follows: TGCGCCAGCAGCCACTCCACCCTCGGCTCGCGGGAGTTCAATGAGCAGTTCTTC. Translated, it gives CASSHSTLGSREFNEQFF. The full variable domain, its missing parts supplied by reference TRBV5-1 and TRBJ2-1, is KAGVTQTPRYLIKTRGQQVTLSCSPISGHRSVSWYQQTPGQGLQFLFEYFSETQRNKGNFPGRFSGRQFSNSRSEMNVSTLELGDSALYLCASSHSTLGSREFNEQFFGPGTRLTVL.

V is TRBV9 and J is TRBJ2-1; D may be TRBD1 (6 bases). CDR3 length equals 16 residues. The germline V gene encodes CDR1 SGDLS and CDR2 YYNGEE. Trimming stripped 4 bases from V and 0 bases from J, with 14 bases between. CDR3 sequence: CASSLWGQSSYNEQFF. As DNA, the CDR3 is TGTGCCAGCAGCCTGTGGGGGCAGAGCTCCTACAATGAGCAGTTCTTC.

The chain uses TRBV5-1 and TRBJ1-3; 8 bases are shared with TRBD1. The ends lost 3 bases at V and 3 bases at J; junction bases unmatched: 2. The CDR3 sequence is 14 residues long. Germline V gene sequence: CDR1 SGHRS, CDR2 YFSETQ. The CDR3 sequence: CASSSTGDGNTIYF. The CDR3 DNA reads TGCGCCAGCAGCTCGACAGGGGATGGAAACACCATATATTTT.